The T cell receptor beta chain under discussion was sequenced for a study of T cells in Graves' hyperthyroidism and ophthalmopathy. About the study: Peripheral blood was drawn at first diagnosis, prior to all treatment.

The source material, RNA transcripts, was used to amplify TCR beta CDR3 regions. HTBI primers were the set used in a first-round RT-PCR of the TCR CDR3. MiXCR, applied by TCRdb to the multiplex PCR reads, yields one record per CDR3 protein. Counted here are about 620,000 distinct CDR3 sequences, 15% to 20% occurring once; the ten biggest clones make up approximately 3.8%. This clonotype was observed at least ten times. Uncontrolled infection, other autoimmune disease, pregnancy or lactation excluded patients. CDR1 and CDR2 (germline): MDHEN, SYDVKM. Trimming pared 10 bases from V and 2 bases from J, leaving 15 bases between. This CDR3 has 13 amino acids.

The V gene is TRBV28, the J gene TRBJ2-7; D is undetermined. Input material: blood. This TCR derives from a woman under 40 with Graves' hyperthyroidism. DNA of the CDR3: TGTGCCACCATGGAACAGAGCCCCTACGAGCAGTACTTC. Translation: CATMEQSPYEQYF.